This T cell receptor (beta chain) was captured by sequencing in a study of beta chain features in type 1 diabetes. Comment on this clone: Its antigen is currently unknown.

Notes on the study in general: HLA effects on TCRB rearrangement stayed unresolved here. PCR might preferentially amplify shorter templates, equally in patients and controls.

The whole isolated RNA underwent reverse transcription, so sequencing captured expressed TCRB transcripts. This table comes from immunoSEQ multiplex PCR, and its TCRdb copy is limited to in-frame clones, with some not included. The table has hundreds of thousands of clones, approximately 30% seen once. This CDR3 comprises 15 residues. In germline, CDR1 is SGHTA, CDR2 FQGNSA. Deletions cut 4 bases from V and 4 bases from J, with 14 bases between. The receptor's source is a man aged 18 to 30 in good health. Sequencing was done on a sample of naive CD4+ T cells from blood. V gene TRBV7-2 combines with J gene TRBJ2-1; D tentatively reads TRBD1 or TRBD2 (7 bases each). CDR3 sequence: CASSWGGQRYNEQFF. The CDR3 nucleotides read TGTGCCAGCAGCTGGGGGGGACAGAGATACAATGAGCAGTTCTTC.